The clone carrying this TCR beta chain was detected once. This sample is drawn from a study of blood T cell repertoires in COVID-19. Profiling relied on immunoSEQ multiplex PCR, and the TCRdb table lists in-frame clones only, not all of them. The table shows 150,000 to 200,000 clones, with about four fifths occurring only once. Germline CDR1 reads GTSNPN; CDR2 reads SVGIG (reference sequence). V lost 1 base and J 2 bases, leaving 9 bases between the germline ends. The CDR3 runs 14 residues. The chain employs TRBV30 and TRBJ1-3, with D possibly TRBD1 on 5 matching bases. Sequenced: peripheral blood. The sequence was obtained from a woman aged 70-85 years with COVID-19, enrolled during active disease. This CDR3 is CAWSGGDPGNTIYF. Here the CDR3 DNA reads TGTGCCTGGAGTGGGGGGGACCCTGGAAACACCATATATTTT.